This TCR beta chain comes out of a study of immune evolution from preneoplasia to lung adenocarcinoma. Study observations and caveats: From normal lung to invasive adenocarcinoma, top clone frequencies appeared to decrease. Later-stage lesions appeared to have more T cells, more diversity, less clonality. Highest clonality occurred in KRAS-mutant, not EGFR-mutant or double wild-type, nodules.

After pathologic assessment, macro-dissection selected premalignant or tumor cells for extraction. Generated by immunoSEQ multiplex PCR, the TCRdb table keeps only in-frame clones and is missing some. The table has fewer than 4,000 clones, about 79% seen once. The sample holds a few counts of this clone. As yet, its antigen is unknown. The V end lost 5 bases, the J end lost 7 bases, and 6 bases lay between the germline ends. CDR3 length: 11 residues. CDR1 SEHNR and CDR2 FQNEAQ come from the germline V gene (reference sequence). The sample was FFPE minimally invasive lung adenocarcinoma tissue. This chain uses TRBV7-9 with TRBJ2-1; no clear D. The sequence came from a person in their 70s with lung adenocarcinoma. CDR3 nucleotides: TGTGCCAGCAGCCCTGAGAATGAGCAGTTCTTC. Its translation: CASSPENEQFF.